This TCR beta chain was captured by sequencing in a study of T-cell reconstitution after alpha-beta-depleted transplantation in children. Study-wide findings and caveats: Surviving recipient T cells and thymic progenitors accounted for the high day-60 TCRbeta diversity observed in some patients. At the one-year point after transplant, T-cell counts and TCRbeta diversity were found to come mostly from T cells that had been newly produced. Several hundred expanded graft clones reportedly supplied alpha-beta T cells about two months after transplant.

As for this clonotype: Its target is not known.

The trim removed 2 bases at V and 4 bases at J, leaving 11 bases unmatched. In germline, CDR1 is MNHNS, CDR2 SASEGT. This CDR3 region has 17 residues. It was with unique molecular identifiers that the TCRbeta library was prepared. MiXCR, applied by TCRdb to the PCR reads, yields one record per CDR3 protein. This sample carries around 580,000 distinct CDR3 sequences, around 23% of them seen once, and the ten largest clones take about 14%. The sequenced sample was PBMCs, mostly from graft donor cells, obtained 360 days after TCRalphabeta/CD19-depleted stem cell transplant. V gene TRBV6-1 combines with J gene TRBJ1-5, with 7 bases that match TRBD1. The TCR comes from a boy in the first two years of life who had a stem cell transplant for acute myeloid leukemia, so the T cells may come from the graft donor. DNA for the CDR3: TGTGCCAGCAGTGAATTTCCCAGGACAGGCGATAATCAGCCCCAGCATTTT. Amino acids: CASSEFPRTGDNQPQHF.